The present T cell receptor beta chain was sequenced within a study of control samples from healthy donors and cancer patients. CDR1 LGHDT and CDR2 YNNKEL come from the germline V gene (reference sequence). This CDR3 is built from 13 residues. The J segment lost 4 bases and the V segment lost 4 bases, leaving 3 bases of the junction unmatched. The protocol was immunoSEQ multiplex PCR, while the TCRdb copy is restricted to in-frame clones and leaves out a portion. The table has roughly 79,000 clones, 84% seen once; the top ten hold about 15%. The J gene is TRBJ1-1, the V gene TRBV3-1 (or the pseudogene TRBV3-2), with TRBD1 matching 7 bases. The origin of this receptor is a man aged 45-65 years in good health. The sequenced material came from blood. The CDR3 DNA sequence: TGTGCCAGCAGCCCACACAGGGGCACTGAAGCTTTCTTT. It specifies CASSPHRGTEAFF.